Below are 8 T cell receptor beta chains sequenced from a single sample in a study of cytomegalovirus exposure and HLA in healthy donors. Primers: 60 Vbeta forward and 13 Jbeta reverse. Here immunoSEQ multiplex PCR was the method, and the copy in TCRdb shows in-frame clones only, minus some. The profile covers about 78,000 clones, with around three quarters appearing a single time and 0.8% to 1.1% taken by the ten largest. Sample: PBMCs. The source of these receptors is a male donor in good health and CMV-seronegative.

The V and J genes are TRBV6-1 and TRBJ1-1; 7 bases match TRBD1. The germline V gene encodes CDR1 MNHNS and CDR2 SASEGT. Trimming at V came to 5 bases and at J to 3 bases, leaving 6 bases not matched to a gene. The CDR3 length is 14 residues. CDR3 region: CASSLEGADTEAFF. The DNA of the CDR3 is TGTGCCAGCAGTCTAGAGGGGGCGGACACTGAAGCTTTCTTT.

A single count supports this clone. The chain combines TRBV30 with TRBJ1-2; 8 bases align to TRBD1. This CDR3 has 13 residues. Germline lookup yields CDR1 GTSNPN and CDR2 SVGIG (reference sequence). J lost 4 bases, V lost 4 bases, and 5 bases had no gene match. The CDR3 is CAWIGQGGYGYTF. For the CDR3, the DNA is TGTGCCTGGATAGGACAGGGAGGCTATGGCTACACCTTC.

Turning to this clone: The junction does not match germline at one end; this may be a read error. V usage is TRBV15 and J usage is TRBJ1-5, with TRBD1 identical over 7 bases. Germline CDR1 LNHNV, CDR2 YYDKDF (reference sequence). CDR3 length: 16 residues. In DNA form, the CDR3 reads TGTGCCACCAGCAGAGATTCGCGGCAGGGGGATCAGCCCCAGAATTTT. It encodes CATSRDSRQGDQPQNF.

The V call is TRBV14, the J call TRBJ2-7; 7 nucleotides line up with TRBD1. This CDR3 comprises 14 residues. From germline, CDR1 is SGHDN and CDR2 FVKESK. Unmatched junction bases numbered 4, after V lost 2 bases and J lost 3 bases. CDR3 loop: CASSQPGQSYEQYF. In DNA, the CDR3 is TGTGCCAGCAGCCAACCGGGACAGAGCTACGAGCAGTACTTC.

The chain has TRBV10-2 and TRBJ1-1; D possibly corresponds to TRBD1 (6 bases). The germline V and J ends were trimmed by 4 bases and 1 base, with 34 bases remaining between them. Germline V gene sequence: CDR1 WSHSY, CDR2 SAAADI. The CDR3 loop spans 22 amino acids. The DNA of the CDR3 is TGCGCCAGCAGTGCCCGGAACAGGGAAAGATTGAGGGGTTGGGGTGGGAACACTGAAGCTTTCTTT. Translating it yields CASSARNRERLRGWGGNTEAFF.

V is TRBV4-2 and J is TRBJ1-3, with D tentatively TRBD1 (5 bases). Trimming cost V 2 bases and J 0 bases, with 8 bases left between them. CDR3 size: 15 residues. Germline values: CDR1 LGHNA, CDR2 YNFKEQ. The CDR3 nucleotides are TGTGCCAGCAGCCAAAGACAGATCTCTGGAAACACCATATATTTT. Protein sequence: CASSQRQISGNTIYF.

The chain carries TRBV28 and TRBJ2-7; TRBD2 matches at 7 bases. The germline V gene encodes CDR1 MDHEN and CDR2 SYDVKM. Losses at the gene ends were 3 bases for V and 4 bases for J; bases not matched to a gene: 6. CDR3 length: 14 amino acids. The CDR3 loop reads CASSFGGSRYEQYF. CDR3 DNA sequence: TGTGCCAGCAGTTTCGGCGGGAGTAGGTACGAGCAGTACTTC.

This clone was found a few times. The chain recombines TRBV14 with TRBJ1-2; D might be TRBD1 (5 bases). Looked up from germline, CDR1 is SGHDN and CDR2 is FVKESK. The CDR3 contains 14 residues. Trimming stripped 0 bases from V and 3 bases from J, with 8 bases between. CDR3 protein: CASSQDGGDYGYTF. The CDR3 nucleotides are TGTGCCAGCAGCCAAGATGGAGGGGACTATGGCTACACCTTC.